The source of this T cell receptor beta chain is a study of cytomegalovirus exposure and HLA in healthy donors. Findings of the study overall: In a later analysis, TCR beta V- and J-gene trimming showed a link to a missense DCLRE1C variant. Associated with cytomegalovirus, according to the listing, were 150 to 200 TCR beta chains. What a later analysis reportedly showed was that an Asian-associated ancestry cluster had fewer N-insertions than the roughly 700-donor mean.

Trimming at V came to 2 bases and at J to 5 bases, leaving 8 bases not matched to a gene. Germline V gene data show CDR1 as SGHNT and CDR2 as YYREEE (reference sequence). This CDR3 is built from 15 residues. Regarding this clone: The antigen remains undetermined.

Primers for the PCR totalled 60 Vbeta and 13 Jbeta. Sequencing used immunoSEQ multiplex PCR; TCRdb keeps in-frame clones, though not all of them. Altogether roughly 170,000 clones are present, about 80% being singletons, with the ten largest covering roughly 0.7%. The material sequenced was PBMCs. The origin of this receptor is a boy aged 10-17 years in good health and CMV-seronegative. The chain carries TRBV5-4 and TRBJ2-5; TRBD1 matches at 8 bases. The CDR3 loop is CASSFPGGAGETQYF. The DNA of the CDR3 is TGTGCCAGCAGCTTCCCAGGGGGCGCAGGGGAGACCCAGTACTTC.